Each of the 31 T cell receptor beta chains below was sequenced from the same sample in a study of tumor-infiltrating lymphocytes in primary liver carcinoma. The roughly 18-34 mg bulk tissue piece was not sorted before simultaneous RNA and DNA extraction. The investigators made TCR beta cDNA from 400 to 500 ng total RNA, using a constant-region primer. Nested multiplex PCR, run for three rounds with slightly modified ARM-PCR, yielded TCR beta libraries. PCR rounds one and two used TRBV1-TRBV30 forward primers with a C-beta reverse primer for around 9 cycles each. TCRdb analysed the multiplex PCR reads with MiXCR anew, one entry per CDR3 protein. This sample has approximately 46,000 distinct CDR3 sequences, with more than 60% found just once. Sequencing used tumor-adjacent normal liver tissue. The receptor source for this set is a woman under 40 with primary liver carcinoma and hepatitis B virus infection.

This clonotype occurred a few times. This may be a read error, as it is one base from a much larger clone. The gene calls are TRBV6-1 and TRBJ1-5; 7 nucleotides agree with TRBD1. CDR1 and CDR2 from the germline V gene are MNHNS and SASEGT. CDR3 size: 15 residues. V lost 4 bases and J lost 7; bases outside the gene matches: 10. The chain's CDR3 is CASSGRTGVVQPQHF. CDR3 DNA: TGTGCCAGCAGTGGCCGAACAGGGGTGGTCCAGCCCCAGCATTTT.

Notes on this clonotype: A read error is likely, as this CDR3 ends without the conserved phenylalanine or tryptophan. This chain links TRBV6-5 with TRBJ1-4; unclear D gene. Germline V lookup: CDR1 MNHEY, CDR2 SVGAGI. The CDR3 contains 15 residues. Between the trimmed V and J ends, which lost 6 bases and 7 bases, there was a span of 18 bases. The chain's CDR3 is CASSSLGQAGEKLFS. CDR3 DNA sequence: TGTGCCAGCAGCTCCCTCGGGCAGGCGGGTGAAAAACTGTTTTCC.

About this clonotype: A much larger clone differs from this one at a single base, so this may be a read error. This rearrangement joins TRBV24-1 to TRBJ2-1; a weak D match, TRBD2 (7 bases). This CDR3 has 15 residues. Germline-derived CDR1 and CDR2 are KGHDR and SFDVKD. The DNA for the CDR3 is TGTACCACCAGTGCCCTCGGGGGGCGGATCAATGAGCAGTTCTTC. Translated: CTTSALGGRINEQFF.

By share, this clonotype ranks as medium-sized. V and J are TRBV11-2 and TRBJ2-1; 9 bases fit TRBD2. The V segment lost 5 bases and the J segment 0 bases; nucleotides outside the gene matches: 5. Germline CDR1 reads SGHAT; CDR2 reads FQNNGV. CDR3 length: 16 residues. CDR3 loop: CASSASGRFSYNEQFF. CDR3 nucleotide sequence: TGTGCCAGCAGCGCGAGCGGGAGGTTCTCCTACAATGAGCAGTTCTTC.

This clonotype was detected a few times. This chain connects TRBV18 to TRBJ2-4; a possible D gene is TRBD2 (5 bases). The germline V and J ends were trimmed by 6 bases and 0 bases, with 15 bases remaining between them. This CDR3 is built from 16 residues. Germline V lookup: CDR1 KGHSH, CDR2 LQKENI. CDR3 sequence: CASSVYRGLAKNIQYF. DNA of the CDR3: TGTGCCAGCTCCGTCTATCGGGGATTAGCCAAAAACATTCAGTACTTC.

Many counts were recorded for this clonotype. The genes are TRBV28 and TRBJ2-3; maybe TRBD1 (6 bases). The ends were cut back, 3 bases at V and 6 bases at J, with 16 bases in the middle. Looked up from germline, CDR1 is MDHEN and CDR2 is SYDVKM. CDR3 size: 15 residues. The CDR3 DNA reads as TGTGCCAGCAGTTTCGGGGTACAGGGAAGGGATACGCAGTATTTT. Translation gives CASSFGVQGRDTQYF.

On this clonotype itself: A read error may account for a junction end that differs from germline. V is TRBV24-1 and J is TRBJ1-6, with D hard to call. Looked up from germline, CDR1 is KGHDR and CDR2 is SFDVKD. The CDR3 is 13 amino acids. The CDR3 reads CAISDLERSPLHF. As DNA, the CDR3 is TGTGCCATCAGTGATCTAGAGCGTTCACCCCTCCACTTT.

This clonotype was detected once. This chain uses TRBV4-1 with TRBJ2-1; D gene ambiguous. Germline V gene lookup returns CDR1 MGHRA and CDR2 YSYEKL. The CDR3 is 13 residues long. V dropped 7 bases and J dropped 5 bases, with 12 bases sitting between them. The CDR3 nucleotides read TGCGCCAGCAATTACGACCTCAACAATGAGCAGTTCTTC. Its translation is CASNYDLNNEQFF.

As for this clonotype: The junction departs from the called germline gene at one end, perhaps through a read error. Written as DNA, the CDR3 is TGTGGCACCAGTCCTATAACAAGGAGGGGTCCTCCGTTCTTC. It codes for CGTSPITRRGPPFF. This chain links TRBV15 with TRBJ2-1; maybe TRBD2 (6 bases). Germline V gene data show CDR1 as LNHNV and CDR2 as YYDKDF (reference sequence). The CDR3 is 14 residues long.

Comments on this clonotype: At one of its ends the junction is not consistent with the germline gene, which may arise from a read error. Here the CDR3 DNA reads TGTGCCAGCAGTGCCGGACTGTACAATGAGAAACTGTTTTTT. Protein sequence: CASSAGLYNEKLFF. The rearrangement links TRBV12-3 or TRBV12-4 to TRBJ1-4; D not certain. The CDR3 length is 14 residues.

The chain links TRBV5-5 to TRBJ2-3; 9 bases match TRBD1. The CDR3 is made up of 15 amino acids. From germline, CDR1 is SGHKS and CDR2 YYEKEE (reference sequence). Trimming at V came to 5 bases and at J to 1 base, leaving 5 bases not matched to a gene. The CDR3 loop is CASSPGTGCTDTQYF. The CDR3 nucleotides are TGTGCCAGCAGTCCCGGGACAGGGTGCACAGATACGCAGTATTTT.

This rearrangement joins TRBV29-1 to TRBJ2-7, with D possibly matching TRBD2 (7 bases). The CDR3 is 11 amino acids. Germline CDR1 SQVTM, CDR2 ANQGSEA. V was pared by 6 bases and J by 10 bases, with 16 bases between. The CDR3, as DNA: TGCAGCGTACAAGGGGGGGTTTCTCAGTACTTC. Translated: CSVQGGVSQYF.

The rearrangement uses TRBV7-8 and TRBJ1-5; D gene unclear. Gene TRBJ2-3 matches the end of the DNA better, so the J call may be wrong. Germline CDR1 SGHVS, CDR2 FQNEAQ. CDR3 length: 15 amino acids. CDR3 DNA: TGTGCCAGCAGCCTTACGGGCCAGGTCGGTCAGCCTCAGTATTTT. Amino acids: CASSLTGQVGQPQYF.

With respect to this clonotype: Mismatch with germline at one junction end may stem from a read error. This chain joins TRBV6-2 or TRBV6-3 and TRBJ2-2, with D perhaps being TRBD1 or TRBD2 (6 bases each). Germline loops: CDR1 MNHEY, CDR2 SVGEGT. CDR3 size: 14 residues. In DNA form, the CDR3 reads TGTGCCAGCAACGTAGCTGGGGACACCGGGGGGCTGTTTTTT. Translated, it gives CASNVAGDTGGLFF.

This clonotype has just one count. A read error is likely, as this CDR3 ends without the conserved phenylalanine or tryptophan. This sequence joins TRBV11-2 and TRBJ2-3, with 7 bases aligning to TRBD2. The CDR3 sequence is 17 residues long. Germline CDR1 and CDR2: SGHAT and FQNNGV. V trimming: 6 bases; J trimming: 2 bases; junction bases outside the gene matches: 14. CDR3 sequence: CASRHRGCGSLTDTQYL. The CDR3 nucleotides are TGTGCCAGCAGGCATCGAGGGTGCGGGAGCCTCACAGATACGCAGTATTTG.

For this clonotype: A junction end diverges from the germline sequence, so it may reflect a read error. The chain joins TRBV28 to TRBJ1-2, with D perhaps TRBD1 (6 bases). The CDR3 contains 15 residues. CDR1 and CDR2 (germline): MDHEN, SYDVKM. The CDR3 reads CAIIQGRGANYDYTF. In nucleotides, the CDR3 is TGTGCCATTATCCAAGGACGGGGGGCTAACTATGACTACACCTTC.

The chain uses TRBV28 and TRBJ2-7; 7 bases match TRBD1. The CDR3 spans 13 residues. Germline lookup yields CDR1 MDHEN and CDR2 SYDVKM. The CDR3 DNA is TGTGTCATCAGGATTACAGGGGAACACGAGCAGTACTTC. It translates to CVIRITGEHEQYF. Complete variable domain (other parts from reference TRBV28 and TRBJ2-7): DVKVTQSSRYLVKRTGEKVFLECVQDMDHENMFWYRQDPGLGLRLIYFSYDVKMKEKGDIPEGYSVSREKKERFSLILESASTNQTSMYLCVIRITGEHEQYFGPGTRLTVT.

Notes on this clonotype: This CDR3 is missing its conserved last phenylalanine or tryptophan, likely due to a read error. V usage is TRBV11-2 and J usage is TRBJ2-3; TRBD2 agrees at 8 bases. Looked up from germline, CDR1 is SGHAT and CDR2 is FQNNGV. There are 17 residues in the CDR3. V trimming: 9 bases; J trimming: 2 bases; junction bases outside the gene matches: 16. Written as DNA, the CDR3 is TGTGCCAGGAGCCATCGAGGGAGCGGGAGTCTCACAGATACGCAGTATTCT. This codes for CARSHRGSGSLTDTQYS.

In its sample, this clonotype ranks as medium-sized. The rearrangement joins TRBV13 to TRBJ2-7; TRBD1 aligns across 10 bases. CDR1 and CDR2 from the germline V gene are PRHDT and FYEKMQ (reference sequence). The CDR3 totals 15 residues. After removal of 3 bases from V and 3 bases from J, the junction contained 5 bases not matched to a gene. The CDR3 coding sequence is TGTGCCAGCAGCTTCGGGGGACAGGGGCTCTACGAGCAGTACTTC. Its translation is CASSFGGQGLYEQYF.

Worth noting for this clonotype: At one boundary the junction diverges from the germline segment, which might be a read error. The CDR3 DNA is TGCGCCAGCATCCAAGAAGAGAGGGGGGGCGAGACCCGATACTTC. Protein: CASIQEERGGETRYF. This chain joins TRBV4-1 and TRBJ2-5, with D maybe TRBD2 (7 bases). The germline CDR1 and CDR2 sequences are MGHRA and YSYEKL. The CDR3 spans 15 residues.

As to this clonotype: At one boundary the junction diverges from the germline segment, which might be a read error. This sequence joins TRBV6-6 and TRBJ2-2, with 7 bases matching TRBD2. Germline CDR1 MNHNY, CDR2 SVGAGI (reference sequence). The CDR3 length is 17 residues. The CDR3 sequence is CDSSYANGRTNTGELFF. DNA of the CDR3: TGTGACAGCAGTTACGCTAACGGGAGGACAAACACCGGGGAGCTGTTTTTT.

This clonotype was seen at least ten times. The chain employs TRBV12-3 or TRBV12-4 and TRBJ2-7; D unclear. The V end was cut by 8 bases, the J end by 7 bases, with 12 bases between. This CDR3 spans 11 amino acids. The CDR3 sequence is CASARTLEQYF. CDR3 coding DNA: TGTGCCAGCGCCAGGACCCTTGAGCAGTACTTC.

In the case of this clonotype: The conserved final phenylalanine or tryptophan is absent from the CDR3, which likely points to a read error. The CDR3 loop reads CASNTRTGGAKETQYL. The CDR3 DNA reads as TGTGCCAGCAACACAAGAACAGGGGGCGCCAAAGAGACCCAGTACCTC. The chain uses TRBV11-2 and TRBJ2-5; TRBD1 aligns across 9 bases. Germline CDR1 and CDR2: SGHAT and FQNNGV. CDR3 size: 16 residues. J gave up 3 bases and V 7 bases, and 12 bases lay outside the gene matches.

Worth noting for this clonotype: Being one base from a much bigger clone, this may be a read error. This chain joins TRBV28 and TRBJ2-5; D remains unclear. From germline, CDR1 is MDHEN and CDR2 SYDVKM. CDR3 length equals 14 residues. Trimming pared 5 bases from V and 1 base from J, leaving 11 bases between. The CDR3 protein is CASSPPVIQETQYF. The CDR3 DNA is TGTGCCAGCAGTCCCCCGGTGATCCAAGAGACCCAGTACTTC.

The rearrangement links TRBV12-3 or TRBV12-4 to TRBJ2-1, with TRBD2 matching over 11 bases. The CDR3 is 15 residues long. The trim removed 6 bases at V and 9 bases at J, leaving 10 bases unmatched. CDR3 DNA sequence: TGTGCCAGCAGCCTGTGCGGGACTAGCGGTCTTGAGCAGTTCTTC. Translating it yields CASSLCGTSGLEQFF.

Remarks on this clonotype: It is likely a read error, because the conserved phenylalanine at the end of the CDR3 is missing. This CDR3 is CACSSRTNGRSYEQYL. The DNA of the CDR3 is TGTGCCTGCAGCTCTCGGACTAACGGGAGGTCCTACGAGCAGTACTTA. This rearrangement joins TRBV11-2 to TRBJ2-7; 7 positions match TRBD2. This CDR3 spans 16 amino acids. CDR1 is SGHAT, CDR2 FQNNGV, per germline.

This clonotype occurred a few times. The V gene is TRBV11-2, the J gene TRBJ1-2; 7 bases are shared with TRBD1. Germline V gene sequence: CDR1 SGHAT, CDR2 FQNNGV. With 5 bases clipped from V and 8 bases from J, the junction kept 8 bases outside the gene matches. The CDR3 contains 13 residues. This chain's CDR3 is CASSPRQGSGYTF. Here the CDR3 DNA reads TGTGCCAGCAGCCCCCGACAGGGAAGCGGCTACACCTTC.

This clonotype was found many times. The rearrangement links TRBV6-2 or TRBV6-3 to TRBJ2-7; weak D call: TRBD2 (5 bases). The CDR3 sequence is 14 residues long. The V gene's germline CDR1 is MNHEY and CDR2 SVGEGT. The V and J ends lost 2 bases and 5 bases respectively, with 13 bases between them. CDR3 loop: CASSYRAAADEQYF. The CDR3 coding sequence is TGTGCCAGCAGTTACCGAGCGGCCGCTGACGAGCAGTACTTC.

To note about this clonotype: The junction and the germline gene differ at one end; a read error may be behind it. V usage is TRBV5-5 and J usage is TRBJ2-4; D gene uncertain. Germline-derived CDR1 and CDR2 are SGHKS and YYEKEE (reference sequence). CDR3 length equals 14 residues. CDR3 nucleotides: TGTCCCAGCAGTTTGACATGGACGGCAAACATTAAGTACTTC. This codes for CPSSLTWTANIKYF.

This clonotype was recorded once. A much larger clone is a single base away; this may be a read error. The chain uses TRBV7-9 and TRBJ2-7; no definite D call. CDR3 length: 12 amino acids. The germline CDR1 and CDR2 sequences are SEHNR and FQNEAQ (reference sequence). This chain's CDR3 is CANSPIPYEQYF. In DNA, the CDR3 is TGTGCCAACAGCCCCATACCTTACGAGCAGTACTTC.

The V gene is TRBV28, the J gene TRBJ2-2; TRBD1 agrees at 7 bases. This CDR3 spans 15 amino acids. Germline CDR1 is MDHEN and CDR2 is SYDVKM. Losses at the gene ends were 11 bases for V and 5 bases for J; bases not matched to a gene: 14. The CDR3 here is CACRGYRGRTGELFF. The CDR3, as DNA: TGTGCCTGTAGGGGCTACAGGGGAAGAACCGGGGAGCTGTTTTTT.